What follows describes a single T cell receptor (beta chain). Its antigen is not identified. This sample stems from a study of blood T cells in healthy people across ages. The study's findings and limits: Long-lived donors had more naive CD4+ cells and higher diversity than aged donors.

Extraction yielded at least 5 micrograms of total RNA per sample. With a J-beta primer mix and a sample-barcoded 5' primer, a second PCR ran about 6 to 11 cycles. TCRdb independently ran MiXCR on the 5' RACE reads; one entry per CDR3 protein. Of roughly 1,300,000 distinct CDR3 sequences listed, approximately 59% are singletons. Sequences were obtained from blood. This sequence was found in a man between 18 and 29 years old in good health.

CDR3 sequence: CASSFGQGFAFF. CDR3 DNA: TGTGCCAGCAGCTTCGGACAGGGGTTTGCTTTCTTT. The V and J genes are TRBV7-9 and TRBJ1-1; 9 positions match TRBD1. V shed 3 bases and J 11 bases; nucleotides not matched to a gene: 4. The CDR3 is 12 amino acids. Germline assignment: CDR1 SEHNR and CDR2 FQNEAQ (reference sequence).